This TCR beta chain was sequenced during a study of human T cells and chemical hapten exposure. Study in general: The upper back received 0.01% DPC by patch testing, with results read at 6 days. Findings of the study overall: Controls had significantly fewer large CDR3 similarity clusters than were formed by expanded TCRs. Given that the donors had alopecia, their immune response may differ from that seen in healthy people.

TCRdb reprocessed the RACE reads with MiXCR, giving one entry per CDR3 protein. The table records roughly 40,000 distinct CDR3 sequences, around 11% of them present only once. Specified time point: pre-sensitization, week 0. The treatment was: therapeutic diphenylcyclopropenone sensitization with weekly scalp DPC. Every patch test was put on after a blood sample was taken. This clonotype was detected ten times or more. Its antigen is currently unknown. This CDR3 region has 16 residues. In germline, CDR1 is SGDLS, CDR2 YYNGEE. V shed 4 bases, J shed 5 bases, and the junction held 4 bases outside the gene matches.

Source: whole blood, taken in connection with sensitization to the hapten diphenylcyclopropenone (DPC). V usage is TRBV9 and J usage is TRBJ2-2, with 14 bases that match TRBD2. This receptor was obtained from a woman aged 25 to 39 with alopecia areata. Some clones in this sample may be carry-over from other donors' samples. The DNA for the CDR3 is TGTGCCAGCAGCCCGGGACTAGCGGGAGCTACCGGGGAGCTGTTTTTT. It encodes CASSPGLAGATGELFF.